A selection of T cell receptor beta chains follows, all from one sample in a study of cytomegalovirus exposure and HLA in healthy donors. Some clones are missing from TCRdb's copy, which holds only in-frame ones; the method was immunoSEQ multiplex PCR. This sample has about 160,000 clones; roughly 80% occur once, and the top ten carry approximately 1.2%. Specimen: PBMCs. The receptors were sampled from a man aged 50-60 years in good health and CMV-seropositive. Each CDR3 is given with its conserved first and last residue. D genes are given only for firm matches. The size entry is marked missing in some rows and otherwise reads once, few, many or a size class.

V	J	D	size	DNA	CDR3
TRBV7-9	TRBJ2-7	TRBD1	.	TGTGCCAGCAGCCGACAGGGATACGAGCAGTACTTC	CASSRQGYEQYF
TRBV19	TRBJ1-5	.	.	TGTGCCAGTAGTATAGGGCCGAACCGCAATCAGCCCCAGCATTTT	CASSIGPNRNQPQHF
TRBV25-1	TRBJ2-1	TRBD1	.	TGTGCCAGCGGGTACAGGGGGCAGGGTGAGCAGTTCTTC	CASGYRGQGEQFF
TRBV10-3	TRBJ2-2	TRBD1	.	TGTGCCATCAGGCTTCAGACAGGGGGCCGGACCGGGGAGCTGTTTTTT	CAIRLQTGGRTGELFF
TRBV27	TRBJ2-3	.	few	TGTGCCAGCAGTCCGCCGGGTCCGGCAGATACGCAGTATTTT	CASSPPGPADTQYF
TRBV4-2	TRBJ1-2	TRBD1	.	TGTGCCAGCAGCCAAGACAGGGGGCGGGGAAGAGACGGCTACACCTTC	CASSQDRGRGRDGYTF
TRBV28	TRBJ2-5	.	.	TGTGCCAGCAGGTCTGTGCAGGCCCAGTACTTC	CASRSVQAQYF
TRBV30	TRBJ1-5	.	.	TGTGCCTGGAGCGGTGCGGGGTATAGCAATCAGCCCCAGCATTTT	CAWSGAGYSNQPQHF
TRBV7-6	TRBJ2-7	TRBD1	.	TGTGCCAGCAGTTCGCATAGGGACAGCTTCAGCTCCTACGAGCAGTACTTC	CASSSHRDSFSSYEQYF
TRBV6-4	TRBJ2-3	TRBD2	.	TGTGCCAGCAGTGAGACTAGCGGGGGGCACACAGATACGCAGTATTTT	CASSETSGGHTDTQYF
TRBV2	TRBJ2-7	.	.	TGTGCCAGCACCGGCCTCGAGGACGAGCAGTACTTC	CASTGLEDEQYF
TRBV4-3	TRBJ1-1	TRBD1	.	TGCGCCAGCAGCCAAGACGCGGTCGGGACAGCTAACACTGAAGCTTTCTTT	CASSQDAVGTANTEAFF
TRBV25-1	TRBJ1-5	.	.	TGTGCCAGCAGGGGGGGAGGCGGCAATCAGCCCCAGCATTTT	CASRGGGGNQPQHF
TRBV25-1	TRBJ2-3	TRBD2	once	TGTGCCAGCAGACTAGCGGGGGGTGATACGCAGTATTTT	CASRLAGGDTQYF
TRBV28	TRBJ2-7	.	.	TGTGCCAGCAGTCCCGCGGCGACCTACGAGCAGTACTTC	CASSPAATYEQYF
TRBV6-5	TRBJ2-7	.	.	TGTGCCAGCAGTTCACGGGACTTACTCGAGCAGTACTTC	CASSSRDLLEQYF
TRBV28	TRBJ2-1	.	.	TGTGCCAGCAGTTCTCCCCCCCGGACAATCGTCTTC	CASSSPPRTIVF
TRBV5-1	TRBJ2-7	TRBD2	few	TGCGCCAGCAGCTCGGTCGTTAGCGGGAGTAACCACGAGCAGTACTTC	CASSSVVSGSNHEQYF
TRBV13	TRBJ2-1	.	few	TGTGCCAGCAGCTTACTGGGACTCTTGTCCCACAATGAGCAGTTCTTC	CASSLLGLLSHNEQFF
TRBV5-1	TRBJ1-1	.	few	TGCGCCAGCAGCTTTCTAGTCAGCACTGAAGCTTTCTTT	CASSFLVSTEAFF
TRBV2	TRBJ2-1	.	.	TGTGCCAGCATCTATTACAATGAGCAGTTCTTC	CASIYYNEQFF
TRBV7-2	TRBJ2-3	TRBD2	once	TGTGCCAGCAGCCAGAGCGGGGGGGCCGGAGGAGATACGCAGTATTTT	CASSQSGGAGGDTQYF
TRBV6-5	TRBJ1-2	.	.	TGTGCCAGCAGTTATCGGGGGGATGGCTACACCTTC	CASSYRGDGYTF
TRBV9	TRBJ2-7	TRBD2	.	TGTGCCAGCAGCCCCGGGACTAGCGGGAGGGGTGAGCAGTACTTC	CASSPGTSGRGEQYF
TRBV14	TRBJ2-3	TRBD2	.	TGTGCCAGCTCATTAGCGGGAGTAGCAGATACGCAGTATTTT	CASSLAGVADTQYF
TRBV7-8	TRBJ1-5	.	.	TGTGCCAGCAGCTTAGTCGCAGGGGCGAGCAATCAGCCCCAGCATTTT	CASSLVAGASNQPQHF
TRBV15	TRBJ2-7	.	.	TGTGCCACCTCAAAACAGGGGAGCGGGAGAACCCACGAGCAGTACTTC	CATSKQGSGRTHEQYF
TRBV5-1	TRBJ1-1	.	.	TGCGCCAGCAGCTTGACGGCGGGGACCACTGAAGCTTTCTTT	CASSLTAGTTEAFF
TRBV6-5	TRBJ1-2	TRBD1	.	TGTGCCAGCAGGAGAGGAGGGGGCCACTATGGCTACACCTTC	CASRRGGGHYGYTF
TRBV23-1	TRBJ1-6	TRBD1	.	TGCGCCAGCAGTCAATCTAGACAGGGAGATTCACCCCTCCACTTT	CASSQSRQGDSPLHF